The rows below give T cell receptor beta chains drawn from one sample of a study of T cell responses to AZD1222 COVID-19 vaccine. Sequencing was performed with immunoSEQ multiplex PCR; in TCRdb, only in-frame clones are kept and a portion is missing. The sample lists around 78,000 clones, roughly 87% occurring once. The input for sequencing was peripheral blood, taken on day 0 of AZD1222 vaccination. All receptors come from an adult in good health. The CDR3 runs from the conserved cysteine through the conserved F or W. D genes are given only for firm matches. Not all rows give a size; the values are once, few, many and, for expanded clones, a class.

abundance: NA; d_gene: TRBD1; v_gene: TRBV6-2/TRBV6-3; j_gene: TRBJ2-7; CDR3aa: CASSRVGGGHEQYF; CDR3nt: TGTGCCAGCAGTAGGGTAGGGGGCGGCCACGAGCAGTACTTC
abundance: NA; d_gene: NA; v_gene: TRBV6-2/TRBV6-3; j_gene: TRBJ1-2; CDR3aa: CASSLMGRAYGYTF; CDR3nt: TGTGCCAGCAGTTTGATGGGGCGCGCCTATGGCTACACCTTC
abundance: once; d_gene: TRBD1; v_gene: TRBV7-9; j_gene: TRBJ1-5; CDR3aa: CASSSGTGDGVSNQPQHF; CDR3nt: TGTGCCAGCAGCTCTGGGACAGGGGACGGGGTTAGCAATCAGCCCCAGCATTTT
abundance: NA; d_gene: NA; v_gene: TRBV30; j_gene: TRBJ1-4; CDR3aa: CAWSPPQDPTNEKLFF; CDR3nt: TGTGCCTGGAGTCCCCCCCAGGACCCAACTAATGAAAAACTGTTTTTT
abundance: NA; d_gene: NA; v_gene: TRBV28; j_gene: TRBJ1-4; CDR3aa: CASVEDEKLFF; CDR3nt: TGTGCCAGCGTCGAGGATGAAAAACTGTTTTTT
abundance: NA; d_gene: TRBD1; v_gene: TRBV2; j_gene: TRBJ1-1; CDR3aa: CASSVEDRVTEAFF; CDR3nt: TGTGCCAGCAGTGTGGAGGACAGGGTCACTGAAGCTTTCTTT
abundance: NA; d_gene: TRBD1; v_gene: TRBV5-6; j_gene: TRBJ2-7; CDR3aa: CASSLQGVASYEQYF; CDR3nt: TGTGCCAGCAGCCTTCAGGGGGTAGCCTCCTACGAGCAGTACTTC
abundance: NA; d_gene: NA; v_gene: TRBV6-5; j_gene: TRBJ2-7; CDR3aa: CASSSGGYEQYF; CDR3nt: TGTGCCAGCAGCTCCGGTGGCTACGAGCAGTACTTC
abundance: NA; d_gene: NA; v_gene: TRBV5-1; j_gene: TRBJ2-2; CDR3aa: CASSLVAGANTGELFF; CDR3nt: TGCGCCAGCAGCTTGGTTGCAGGGGCGAACACCGGGGAGCTGTTTTTT
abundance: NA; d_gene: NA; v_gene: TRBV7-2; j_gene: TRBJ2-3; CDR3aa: CASSLVPESDTQYF; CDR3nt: TGTGCCAGCAGCTTAGTCCCCGAGTCAGATACGCAGTATTTT
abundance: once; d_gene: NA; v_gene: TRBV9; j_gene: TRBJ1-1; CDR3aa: CASSVGGADTEAFF; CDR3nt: TGTGCCAGCAGCGTGGGGGGTGCGGACACTGAAGCTTTCTTT
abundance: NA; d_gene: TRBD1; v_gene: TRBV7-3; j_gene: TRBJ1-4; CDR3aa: CASSQGGQGNEKLFF; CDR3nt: TGTGCCAGCAGCCAGGGAGGACAGGGTAATGAAAAACTGTTTTTT
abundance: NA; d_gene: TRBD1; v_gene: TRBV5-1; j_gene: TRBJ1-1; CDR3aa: CASSPNRGQGAFF; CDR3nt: TGCGCCAGCAGCCCCAACAGGGGGCAAGGAGCTTTCTTT
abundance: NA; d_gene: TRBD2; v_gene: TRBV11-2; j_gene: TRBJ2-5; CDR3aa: CASSLWTSGRAEEETQYF; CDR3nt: TGTGCCAGCAGCCTCTGGACTAGCGGGAGGGCCGAGGAAGAGACCCAGTACTTC
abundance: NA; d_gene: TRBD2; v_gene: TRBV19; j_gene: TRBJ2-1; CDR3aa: CASSSGTSGRNQFF; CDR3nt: TGTGCCAGTTCCTCCGGGACTAGCGGGAGGAACCAGTTCTTC
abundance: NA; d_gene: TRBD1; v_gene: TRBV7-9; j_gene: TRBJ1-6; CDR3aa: CASSQRNPGTGTSPLHF; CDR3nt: TGTGCCAGCAGCCAACGAAATCCCGGGACAGGGACTTCACCCCTCCACTTT
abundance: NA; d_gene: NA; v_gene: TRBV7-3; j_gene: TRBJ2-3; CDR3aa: CASSLWSTDTQYF; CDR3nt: TGTGCCAGCAGCTTATGGTCCACAGATACGCAGTATTTT
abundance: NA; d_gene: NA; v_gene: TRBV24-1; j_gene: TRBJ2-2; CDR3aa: CATSDGRGLTRDTGELFF; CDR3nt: TGTGCCACCAGTGACGGACGAGGACTCACTAGGGACACCGGGGAGCTGTTTTTT
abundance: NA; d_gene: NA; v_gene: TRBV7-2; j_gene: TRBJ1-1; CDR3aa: CASSLGGRPREAFF; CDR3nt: TGTGCCAGCAGCTTAGGTGGTCGGCCGCGTGAAGCTTTCTTT
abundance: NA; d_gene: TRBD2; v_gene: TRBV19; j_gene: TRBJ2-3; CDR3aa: CASSMGGASTDTQYF; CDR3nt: TGTGCCAGTAGTATGGGAGGGGCAAGCACAGATACGCAGTATTTT
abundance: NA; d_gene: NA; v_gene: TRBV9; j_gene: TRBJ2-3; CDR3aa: CASSVGVGGGTDTQYF; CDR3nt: TGTGCCAGCAGCGTAGGGGTGGGAGGAGGCACAGATACGCAGTATTTT
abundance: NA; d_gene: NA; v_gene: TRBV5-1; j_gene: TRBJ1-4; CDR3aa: CASSVRQVATNEKLFF; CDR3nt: TGCGCCAGCAGCGTGAGACAGGTTGCAACTAATGAAAAACTGTTTTTT
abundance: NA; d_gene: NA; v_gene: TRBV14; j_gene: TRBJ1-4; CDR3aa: CASSRDEKLFF; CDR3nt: TGTGCCAGCAGCCGTGACGAAAAACTGTTTTTT
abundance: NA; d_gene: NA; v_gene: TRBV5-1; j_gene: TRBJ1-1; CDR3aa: CASSLGYTEAFF; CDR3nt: TGCGCCAGCAGCTTGGGGTACACTGAAGCTTTCTTT
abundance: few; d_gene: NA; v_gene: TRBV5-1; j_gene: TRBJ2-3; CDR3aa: CASSLATDTQYF; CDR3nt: TGCGCCAGCAGCTTGGCCACAGATACGCAGTATTTT
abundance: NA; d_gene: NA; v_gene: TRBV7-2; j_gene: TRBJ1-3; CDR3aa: CASSLESSGNTIYF; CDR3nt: TGTGCCAGCAGCTTGGAGTCCTCTGGAAACACCATATATTTT
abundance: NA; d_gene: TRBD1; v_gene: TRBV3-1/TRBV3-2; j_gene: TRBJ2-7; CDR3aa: CASSSQPTGNEQYF; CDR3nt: TGTGCCAGCAGCTCCCAGCCGACAGGGAACGAGCAGTACTTC
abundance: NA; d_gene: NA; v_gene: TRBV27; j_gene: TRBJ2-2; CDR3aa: CASRPPGPLNTGELFF; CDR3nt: TGTGCCAGCAGACCCCCGGGACCGCTGAACACCGGGGAGCTGTTTTTT
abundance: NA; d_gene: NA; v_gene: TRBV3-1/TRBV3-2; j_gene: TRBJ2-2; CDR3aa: CASSQDGNTGELFF; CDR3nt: TGTGCCAGCAGCCAAGACGGGAACACCGGGGAGCTGTTTTTT
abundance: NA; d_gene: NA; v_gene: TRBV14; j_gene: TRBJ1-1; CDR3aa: CASRSGVRNTEAFF; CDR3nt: TGTGCCAGCCGGAGTGGCGTACGGAACACTGAAGCTTTCTTT
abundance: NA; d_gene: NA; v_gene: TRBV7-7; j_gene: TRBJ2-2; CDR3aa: CASSLAPGGNTGELFF; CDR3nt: TGTGCCAGCAGCTTGGCGCCAGGCGGAAACACCGGGGAGCTGTTTTTT
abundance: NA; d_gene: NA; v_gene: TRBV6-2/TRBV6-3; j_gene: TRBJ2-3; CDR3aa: CASSYAGESTDTQYF; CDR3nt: TGTGCCAGCAGTTATGCTGGAGAGAGCACAGATACGCAGTATTTT
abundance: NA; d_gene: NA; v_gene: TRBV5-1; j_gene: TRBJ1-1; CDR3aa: CASSLNVGAGSDTEAFF; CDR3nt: TGCGCCAGCAGCTTGAACGTCGGAGCAGGATCGGACACTGAAGCTTTCTTT
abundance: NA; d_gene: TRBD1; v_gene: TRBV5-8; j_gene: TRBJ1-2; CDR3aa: CASSPGTGTNYGYTF; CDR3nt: TGTGCCAGCAGCCCCGGGACAGGGACTAACTATGGCTACACCTTC
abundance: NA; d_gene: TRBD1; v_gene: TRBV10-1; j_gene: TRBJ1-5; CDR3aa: CASSRTGQGYNQPQHF; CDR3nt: TGCGCCAGCAGTAGAACGGGACAGGGGTACAATCAGCCCCAGCATTTT
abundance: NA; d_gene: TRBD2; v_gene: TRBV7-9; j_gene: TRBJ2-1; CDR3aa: CAGTIAGDFNEQFF; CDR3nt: TGTGCCGGGACTATAGCGGGCGACTTCAATGAGCAGTTCTTC
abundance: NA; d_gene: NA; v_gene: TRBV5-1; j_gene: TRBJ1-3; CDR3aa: CASKGDLSGNTIYF; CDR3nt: TGCGCCAGCAAAGGCGACCTCTCTGGAAACACCATATATTTT
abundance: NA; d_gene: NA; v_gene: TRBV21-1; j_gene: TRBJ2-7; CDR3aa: CASRQGEQYF; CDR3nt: TGTGCCAGCAGGCAGGGCGAGCAGTACTTC
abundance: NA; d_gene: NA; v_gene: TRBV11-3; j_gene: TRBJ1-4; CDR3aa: CASSLGRANEKLFF; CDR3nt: TGTGCCAGCAGCTTAGGGCGGGCTAATGAAAAACTGTTTTTT
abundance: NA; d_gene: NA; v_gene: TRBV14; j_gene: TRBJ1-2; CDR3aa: CASSQTAYYGYTF; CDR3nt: TGTGCCAGCAGCCAGACAGCGTACTATGGCTACACCTTC
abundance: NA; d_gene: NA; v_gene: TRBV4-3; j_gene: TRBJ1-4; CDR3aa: CASSQDWGPTNEKLFF; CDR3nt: TGCGCCAGCAGCCAAGATTGGGGTCCAACTAATGAAAAACTGTTTTTT
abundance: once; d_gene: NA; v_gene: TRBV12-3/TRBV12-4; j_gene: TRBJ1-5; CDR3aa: CASSLGGQPQHF; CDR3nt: TGTGCCAGCAGTTTAGGAGGTCAGCCCCAGCATTTT
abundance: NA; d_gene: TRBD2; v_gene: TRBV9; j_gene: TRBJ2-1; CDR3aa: CASSVGRLAGNFEQFF; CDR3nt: TGTGCCAGCAGCGTAGGTAGGCTAGCGGGAAATTTTGAGCAGTTCTTC